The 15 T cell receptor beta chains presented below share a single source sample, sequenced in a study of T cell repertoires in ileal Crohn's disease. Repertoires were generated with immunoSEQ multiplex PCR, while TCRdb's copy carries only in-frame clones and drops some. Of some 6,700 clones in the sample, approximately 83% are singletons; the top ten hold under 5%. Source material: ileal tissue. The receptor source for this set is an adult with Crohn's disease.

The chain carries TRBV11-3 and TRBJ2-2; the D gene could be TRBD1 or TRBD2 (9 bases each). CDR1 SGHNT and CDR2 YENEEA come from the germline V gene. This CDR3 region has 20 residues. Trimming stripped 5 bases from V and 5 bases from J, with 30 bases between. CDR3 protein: CASSPWTGVEVAGVTGELFF. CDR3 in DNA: TGTGCCAGCAGCCCCTGGACAGGGGTGGAGGTAGCGGGAGTTACCGGGGAGCTGTTTTTT.

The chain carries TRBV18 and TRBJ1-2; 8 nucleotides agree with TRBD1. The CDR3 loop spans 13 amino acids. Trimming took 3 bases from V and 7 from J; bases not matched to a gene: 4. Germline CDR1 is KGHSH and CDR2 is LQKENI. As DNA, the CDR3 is TGTGCCAGCTCACCTGGACAGGGCTCTGGCTACACCTTC. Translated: CASSPGQGSGYTF.

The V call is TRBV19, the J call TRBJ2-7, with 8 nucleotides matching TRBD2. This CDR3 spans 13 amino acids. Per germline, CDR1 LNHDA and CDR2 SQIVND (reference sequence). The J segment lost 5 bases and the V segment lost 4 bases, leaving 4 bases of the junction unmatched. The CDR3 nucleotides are TGTGCCAGTAGTACCCGTAGCGGGAACGAGCAGTACTTC. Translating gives CASSTRSGNEQYF.

The CDR3 nucleotides are TGTGCCAGCAGCTTTGGACGGGAATCCGGGACCCAGTACTTC. This gives the protein CASSFGRESGTQYF. The rearrangement joins TRBV11-2 to TRBJ2-5; D may be TRBD2 (5 bases). Germline lookup yields CDR1 SGHAT and CDR2 FQNNGV. The CDR3 totals 14 residues. V was cut by 3 bases and J by 7 bases, with 15 bases left in between.

CDR3 region: CASKLAGGVGELFF. Written as DNA, the CDR3 is TGTGCCAGCAAGCTAGCGGGAGGTGTCGGGGAGCTGTTTTTT. The chain links TRBV7-9 to TRBJ2-2; 11 nucleotides line up with TRBD2. Per the germline V gene, CDR1 is SEHNR and CDR2 is FQNEAQ (reference sequence). The trim removed 7 bases at V and 7 bases at J, leaving 5 bases unmatched. The CDR3 is 14 amino acids.

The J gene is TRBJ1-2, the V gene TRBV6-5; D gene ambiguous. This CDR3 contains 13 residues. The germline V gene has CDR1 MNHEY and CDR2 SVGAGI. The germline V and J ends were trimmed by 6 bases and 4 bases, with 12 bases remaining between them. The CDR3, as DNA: TGTGCCAGCAGACTCACAGACCGCTATGGCTACACCTTC. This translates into CASRLTDRYGYTF.

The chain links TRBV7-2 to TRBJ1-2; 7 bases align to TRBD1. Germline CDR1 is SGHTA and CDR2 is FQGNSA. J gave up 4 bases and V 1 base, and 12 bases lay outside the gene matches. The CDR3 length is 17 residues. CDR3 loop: CASSLGTGTEGPYGYTF. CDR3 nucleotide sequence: TGTGCCAGCAGCTTAGGGACCGGGACAGAAGGGCCCTATGGCTACACCTTC. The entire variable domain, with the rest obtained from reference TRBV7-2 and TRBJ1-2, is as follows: GAGVSQSPSNKVTEKGKDVELRCDPISGHTALYWYRQSLGQGLEFLIYFQGNSAPDKSGLPSDRFSAERTGGSVSTLTIQRTQQEDSAVYLCASSLGTGTEGPYGYTFGSGTRLTVV.

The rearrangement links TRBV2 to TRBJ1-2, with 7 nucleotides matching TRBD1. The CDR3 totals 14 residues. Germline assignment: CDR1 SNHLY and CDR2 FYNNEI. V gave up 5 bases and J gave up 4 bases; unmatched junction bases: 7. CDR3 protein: CASSLTGQLYGYTF. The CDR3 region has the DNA TGTGCCAGCAGTTTAACGGGACAGCTCTATGGCTACACCTTC.

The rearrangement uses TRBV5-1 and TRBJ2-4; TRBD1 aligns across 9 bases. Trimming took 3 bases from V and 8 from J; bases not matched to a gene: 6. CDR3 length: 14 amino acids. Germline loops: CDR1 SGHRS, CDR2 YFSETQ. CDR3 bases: TGCGCCAGCAGCTACGGACAGGGGTTGGACATTCAGTACTTC. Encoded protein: CASSYGQGLDIQYF.

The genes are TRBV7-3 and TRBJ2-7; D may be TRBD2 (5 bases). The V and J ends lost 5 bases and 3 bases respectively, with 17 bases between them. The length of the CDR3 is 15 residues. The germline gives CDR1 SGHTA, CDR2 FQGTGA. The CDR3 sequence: CASSPTPGDFYEQYF. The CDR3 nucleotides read TGTGCCAGCAGCCCAACCCCCGGGGATTTCTACGAGCAGTACTTC.

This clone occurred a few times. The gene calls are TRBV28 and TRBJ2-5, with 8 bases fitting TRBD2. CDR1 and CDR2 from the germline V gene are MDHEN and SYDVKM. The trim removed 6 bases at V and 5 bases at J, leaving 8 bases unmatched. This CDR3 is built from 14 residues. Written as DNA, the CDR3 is TGTGCCAGCAGGCCACTAGCGGAGGGGGAGACCCAGTACTTC. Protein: CASRPLAEGETQYF.

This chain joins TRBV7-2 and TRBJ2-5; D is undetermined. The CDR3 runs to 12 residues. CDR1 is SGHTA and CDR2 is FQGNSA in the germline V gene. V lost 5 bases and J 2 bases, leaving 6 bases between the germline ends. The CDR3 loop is CASSAYQETQYF. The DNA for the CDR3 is TGTGCCAGCAGCGCCTATCAAGAGACCCAGTACTTC. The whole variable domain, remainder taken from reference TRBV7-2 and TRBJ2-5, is GAGVSQSPSNKVTEKGKDVELRCDPISGHTALYWYRQSLGQGLEFLIYFQGNSAPDKSGLPSDRFSAERTGGSVSTLTIQRTQQEDSAVYLCASSAYQETQYFGPGTRLLVL.

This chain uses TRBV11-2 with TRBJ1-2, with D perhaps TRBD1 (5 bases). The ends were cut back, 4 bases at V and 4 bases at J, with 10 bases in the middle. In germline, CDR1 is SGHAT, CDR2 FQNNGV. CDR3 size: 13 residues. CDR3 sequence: CASSSGLTYGYTF. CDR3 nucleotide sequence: TGTGCCAGCAGCTCGGGACTGACCTATGGCTACACCTTC.

Here the CDR3 reads CASSESYTEAFF. The CDR3 bases are TGCGCCAGCAGTGAGTCCTACACTGAAGCTTTCTTT. The chain combines TRBV10-2 with TRBJ1-1; D not certain. Germline CDR1 is WSHSY and CDR2 is SAAADI. The CDR3 runs to 12 residues. V was trimmed by 0 bases and J by 3 bases, leaving 2 bases between them.

The DNA of the CDR3 is TGTGCCAGCATAGGCGGTGAAGCTCCCTACGAGCAGTACTTC. This codes for CASIGGEAPYEQYF. The chain couples TRBV28 to TRBJ2-7; D is uncertain. This CDR3 spans 14 amino acids. CDR1 is MDHEN and CDR2 is SYDVKM in the germline V gene. Deletions cut 7 bases from V and 2 bases from J, with 15 bases between. Supplemented by reference TRBV28 and TRBJ2-7, the full variable domain reads DVKVTQSSRYLVKRTGEKVFLECVQDMDHENMFWYRQDPGLGLRLIYFSYDVKMKEKGDIPEGYSVSREKKERFSLILESASTNQTSMYLCASIGGEAPYEQYFGPGTRLTVT.